This T cell receptor beta chain comes out of a study of STAT5B mutations in CD4+ large granular lymphocyte leukemia. Whole-study results and caveats: 8/27 top patient clones versus 2/35 control clones were TRBV06-family.

The data were produced by immunoSEQ multiplex PCR, yet TCRdb's version contains in-frame clones alone and is incomplete. The table has 30,000 to 40,000 clones, approximately 82% seen once. On this clone: Its target is not known.

This CDR3 spans 14 amino acids. CDR1 and CDR2 (germline): SGHDT, YYEEEE. The V gene lost 3 bases and the J gene lost 3 bases, with 12 bases spanning the gap. Sequences were obtained from CD4+ T cells from blood buffy coats. The TCR comes from a human donor in good health. The chain links TRBV5-6 to TRBJ1-1, with no clear D. In nucleotides, the CDR3 is TGTGCCAGCAGCTCGGAGGCGGCTGACACTGAAGCTTTCTTT. Protein sequence: CASSSEAADTEAFF.